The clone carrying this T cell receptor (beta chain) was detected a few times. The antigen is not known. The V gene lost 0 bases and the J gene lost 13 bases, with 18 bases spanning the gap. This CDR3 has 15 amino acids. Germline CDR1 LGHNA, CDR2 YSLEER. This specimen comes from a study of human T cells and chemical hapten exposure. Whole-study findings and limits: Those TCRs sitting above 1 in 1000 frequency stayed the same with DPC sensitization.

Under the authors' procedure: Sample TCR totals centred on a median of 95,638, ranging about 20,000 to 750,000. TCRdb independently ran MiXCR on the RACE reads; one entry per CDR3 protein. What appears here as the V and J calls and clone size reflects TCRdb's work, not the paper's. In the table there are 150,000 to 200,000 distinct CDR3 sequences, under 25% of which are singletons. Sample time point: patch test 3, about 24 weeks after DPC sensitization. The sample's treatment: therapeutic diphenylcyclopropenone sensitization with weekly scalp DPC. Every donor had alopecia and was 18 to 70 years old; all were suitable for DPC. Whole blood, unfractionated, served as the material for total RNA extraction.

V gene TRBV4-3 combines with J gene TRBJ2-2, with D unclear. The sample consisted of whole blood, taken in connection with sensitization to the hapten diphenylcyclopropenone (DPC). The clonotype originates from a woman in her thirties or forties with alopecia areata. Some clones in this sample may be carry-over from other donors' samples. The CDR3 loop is CASSQDLPPGRVLFF. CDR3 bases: TGCGCCAGCAGCCAAGATCTACCACCGGGTAGGGTGCTGTTTTTT.